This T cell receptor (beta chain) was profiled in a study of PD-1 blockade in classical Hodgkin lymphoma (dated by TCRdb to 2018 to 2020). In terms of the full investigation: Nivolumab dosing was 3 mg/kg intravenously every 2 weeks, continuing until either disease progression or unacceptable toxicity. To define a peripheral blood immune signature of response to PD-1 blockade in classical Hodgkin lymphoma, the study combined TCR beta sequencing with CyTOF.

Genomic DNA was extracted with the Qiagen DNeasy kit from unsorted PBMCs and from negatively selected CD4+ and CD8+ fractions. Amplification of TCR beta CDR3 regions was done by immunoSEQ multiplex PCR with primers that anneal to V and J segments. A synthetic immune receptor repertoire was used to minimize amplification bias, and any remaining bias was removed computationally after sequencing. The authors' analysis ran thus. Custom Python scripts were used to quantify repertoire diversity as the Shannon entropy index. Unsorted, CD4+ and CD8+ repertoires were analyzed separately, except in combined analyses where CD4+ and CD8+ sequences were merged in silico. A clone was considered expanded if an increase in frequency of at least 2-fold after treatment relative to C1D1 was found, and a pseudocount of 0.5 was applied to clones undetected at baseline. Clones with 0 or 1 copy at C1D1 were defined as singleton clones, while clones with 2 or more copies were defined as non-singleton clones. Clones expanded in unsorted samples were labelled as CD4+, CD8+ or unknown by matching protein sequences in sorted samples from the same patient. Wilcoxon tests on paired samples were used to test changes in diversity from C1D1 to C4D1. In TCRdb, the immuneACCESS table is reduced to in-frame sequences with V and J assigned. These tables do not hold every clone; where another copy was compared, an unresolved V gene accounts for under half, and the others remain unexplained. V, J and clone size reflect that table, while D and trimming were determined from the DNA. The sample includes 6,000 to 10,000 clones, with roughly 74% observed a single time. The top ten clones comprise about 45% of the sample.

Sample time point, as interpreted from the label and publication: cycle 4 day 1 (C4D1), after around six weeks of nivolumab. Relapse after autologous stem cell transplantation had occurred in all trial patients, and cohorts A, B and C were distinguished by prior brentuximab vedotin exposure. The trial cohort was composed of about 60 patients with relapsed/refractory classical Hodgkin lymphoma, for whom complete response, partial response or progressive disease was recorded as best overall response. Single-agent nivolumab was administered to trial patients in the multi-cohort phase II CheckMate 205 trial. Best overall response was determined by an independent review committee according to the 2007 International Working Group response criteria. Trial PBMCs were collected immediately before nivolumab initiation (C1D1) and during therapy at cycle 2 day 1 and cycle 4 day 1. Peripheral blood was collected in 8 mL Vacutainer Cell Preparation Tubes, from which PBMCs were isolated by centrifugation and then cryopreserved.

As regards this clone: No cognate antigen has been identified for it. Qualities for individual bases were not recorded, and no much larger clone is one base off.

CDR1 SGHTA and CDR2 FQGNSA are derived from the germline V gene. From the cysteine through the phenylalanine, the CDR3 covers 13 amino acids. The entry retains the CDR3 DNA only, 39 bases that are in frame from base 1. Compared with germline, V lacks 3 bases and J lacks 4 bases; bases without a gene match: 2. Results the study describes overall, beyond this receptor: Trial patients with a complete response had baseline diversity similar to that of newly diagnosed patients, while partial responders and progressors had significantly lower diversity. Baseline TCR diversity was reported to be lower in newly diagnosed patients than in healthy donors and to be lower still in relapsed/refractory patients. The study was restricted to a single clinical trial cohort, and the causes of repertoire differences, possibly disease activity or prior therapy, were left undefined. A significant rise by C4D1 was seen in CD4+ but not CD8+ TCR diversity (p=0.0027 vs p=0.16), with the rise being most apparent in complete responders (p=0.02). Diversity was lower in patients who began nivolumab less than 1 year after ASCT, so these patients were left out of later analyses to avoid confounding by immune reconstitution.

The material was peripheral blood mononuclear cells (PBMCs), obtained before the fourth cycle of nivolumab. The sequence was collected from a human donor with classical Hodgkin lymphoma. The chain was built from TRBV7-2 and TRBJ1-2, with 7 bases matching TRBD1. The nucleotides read TGTGCCAGCAGCTTGGACAGGAGCTATGGCTACACCTTC. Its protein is CASSLDRSYGYTF. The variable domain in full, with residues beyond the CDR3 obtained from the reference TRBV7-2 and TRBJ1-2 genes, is GAGVSQSPSNKVTEKGKDVELRCDPISGHTALYWYRQSLGQGLEFLIYFQGNSAPDKSGLPSDRFSAERTGGSVSTLTIQRTQQEDSAVYLCASSLDRSYGYTFGSGTRLTVV.